The 12 T cell receptor beta chains in this list originate from one sample, sequenced in a study of monozygotic twins with inflammatory bowel disease. One entry per CDR3 protein, without DNA, is what TCRdb gives after re-calling the 5' RACE reads. The sample holds about 380,000 distinct CDR3 sequences. The sample consisted of blood. The receptors here all came from a human donor with ulcerative colitis or Crohn's disease, or a healthy co-twin of an affected twin (not recorded which).

The chain joins TRBV28 to TRBJ2-1; lacking DNA, the TRBD1 call made by TCRdb goes unchecked. The CDR3 sequence is 15 residues long. Per the germline V gene, CDR1 is MDHEN and CDR2 is SYDVKM. The CDR3 loop reads CASLDRRGGNNEQFF. Supplemented by reference TRBV28 and TRBJ2-1, the full variable domain reads DVKVTQSSRYLVKRTGEKVFLECVQDMDHENMFWYRQDPGLGLRLIYFSYDVKMKEKGDIPEGYSVSREKKERFSLILESASTNQTSMYLCASLDRRGGNNEQFFGPGTRLTVL.

The chain joins TRBV29-1 to TRBJ1-1. The germline CDR1 and CDR2 sequences are SQVTM and ANQGSEA. There are 11 residues in the CDR3. CDR3 loop: CSTGPNTEAFF.

This rearrangement joins TRBV4-2 to TRBJ1-1. Looked up from germline, CDR1 is LGHNA and CDR2 is YNFKEQ. This CDR3 has 14 residues. The CDR3 region is CASSQDLRNTEAFF.

The chain couples TRBV11-2 to TRBJ2-7; there is no DNA to check the TCRdb D call of TRBD2. Germline lookup yields CDR1 SGHAT and CDR2 FQNNGV. CDR3 length: 15 amino acids. Here the CDR3 reads CASSRSGGPNYEQYF.

This chain joins TRBV4-2 and TRBJ2-5; TCRdb's D call of TRBD2 is untestable without DNA. CDR1 and CDR2 (germline): LGHNA, YNFKEQ. CDR3 length: 17 residues. The CDR3 protein is CASSRSLAVGDKETQYF.

The gene calls are TRBV11-3 and TRBJ2-7; TCRdb reports TRBD2, a call that lacks DNA to check it against. CDR3 length equals 13 residues. Per the germline V gene, CDR1 is SGHNT and CDR2 is YENEEA. CDR3 loop: CASSPRRTGPPYF.

The V and J genes are TRBV18 and TRBJ2-7; TCRdb's D call of TRBD1 is untestable without DNA. Per germline, CDR1 KGHSH and CDR2 LQKENI. The CDR3 sequence is 15 residues long. Here the CDR3 reads CASSPSDRAGYEQYF.

The chain uses TRBV7-3 and TRBJ1-2; the TCRdb call, TRBD1, lacks DNA for checking. Germline V gene sequence: CDR1 SGHTA, CDR2 FQGTGA. The CDR3 extends over 15 amino acids. This chain's CDR3 is CASSPSPYRVNGYTF.

The rearrangement uses TRBV7-2 and TRBJ2-7; checking the TCRdb D call of TRBD1 is not possible without DNA. The CDR3 has 16 amino acids. Looked up from germline, CDR1 is SGHTA and CDR2 is FQGNSA. The CDR3 here is CASSLVSAGASYEQYF.

This chain's CDR3 is CASSSFPNSPLHF. The gene calls are TRBV7-3 and TRBJ1-6; lacking DNA, the TRBD1 call made by TCRdb goes unchecked. Per germline, CDR1 SGHTA and CDR2 FQGTGA. CDR3 size: 13 residues.

The chain employs TRBV5-1 and TRBJ2-5; TCRdb gives TRBD1 as the D gene, but with no DNA this cannot be confirmed. The CDR3 loop spans 14 amino acids. In germline, CDR1 is SGHRS, CDR2 YFSETQ. The CDR3 sequence: CASSLARGTETQYF.

The chain uses TRBV7-2 and TRBJ2-1; as DNA is missing, the TRBD1 call by TCRdb cannot be tested. Germline values: CDR1 SGHTA, CDR2 FQGNSA. The CDR3 extends over 15 amino acids. This CDR3 reads CASSPDRGDYNEQFF.